Following are 24 T cell receptor beta chains from one sample sequenced in a study of T cell repertoires in cytomegalovirus infection. For these TCRs, the target antigens are not known. A single record per CDR3 protein comes from TCRdb applying MiXCR to the reads. The sample has about 160,000 distinct CDR3 sequences; about 20% are singletons. The source material was CD8+ T cells from cultured PBMCs, sampled from culture after CMV antigen stimulation. The receptors derive from a human donor in good health (CMV status not recorded). Some clones in this sample may be carry-over from other donors' samples.

This clonotype occurred a few times. The chain uses TRBV6-2 or TRBV6-3 and TRBJ2-7; 14 bases line up with TRBD2. Trimming removed 0 bases from V and 2 bases from J; junction bases left unmatched: 6. The CDR3 extends over 18 amino acids. Germline lookup yields CDR1 MNHEY and CDR2 SVGEGT. CDR3 nucleotide sequence: TGTGCCAGCAGTTACTCCCGGACTAGCGGGGGGCGAGCCTACGAGCAGTACTTC. Its protein is CASSYSRTSGGRAYEQYF.

The sample holds a few counts of this clonotype. The chain links TRBV7-9 to TRBJ1-1; the D gene is possibly TRBD1 (6 bases). V was pared by 6 bases and J by 0 bases, with 14 bases between. The CDR3 runs to 15 residues. CDR1 SEHNR and CDR2 FQNEAQ come from the germline V gene (reference sequence). The CDR3 loop is CASREPGHLNTEAFF. In nucleotides, the CDR3 is TGTGCCAGCAGGGAACCGGGACACCTGAACACTGAAGCTTTCTTT.

V is TRBV7-6 and J is TRBJ1-1; no definite D call. The germline V gene has CDR1 SGHVS and CDR2 FNYEAQ. The CDR3 has 15 residues. Trimming shortened V by 4 bases and J by 1 base, and 13 bases separated the two germline ends. The CDR3, as DNA: TGTGCCAGCAGCTCAATCCCGACGGGGAACACTGAAGCTTTCTTT. This encodes CASSSIPTGNTEAFF. The whole variable domain, filled in from reference TRBV7-6 and TRBJ1-1, reads GAGVSQSPRYKVTKRGQDVALRCDPISGHVSLYWYRQALGQGPEFLTYFNYEAQQDKSGLPNDRFSAERPEGSISTLTIQRTEQRDSAMYRCASSSIPTGNTEAFFGQGTRLTVV.

This clonotype has only a few counts. The chain joins TRBV12-3 or TRBV12-4 to TRBJ1-6, with TRBD1 as a possible D gene (5 bases). This CDR3 contains 18 residues. V was clipped by 6 bases and J by 0 bases, with 18 bases between them. In DNA form, the CDR3 reads TGTGCCAGCAGGGGGGAGGGAGGGGCTAGCTCCTATAATTCACCCCTCCACTTT. Protein product: CASRGEGGASSYNSPLHF.

The V gene is TRBV11-2, the J gene TRBJ1-1; D is unclear. This CDR3 spans 14 amino acids. CDR1 SGHAT and CDR2 FQNNGV come from the germline V gene. The V end lost 1 base, the J end lost 2 bases, and 8 bases lay between the germline ends. The CDR3 nucleotides read TGTGCCAGCAGCTTAGGGACGTACAACACTGAAGCTTTCTTT. Translating it yields CASSLGTYNTEAFF.

CDR3 DNA: TGCAGCGGGACTAGCGGGGTCACAGATACGCAGTATTTT. Translation gives CSGTSGVTDTQYF. The chain carries TRBV29-1 and TRBJ2-3; 12 nucleotides line up with TRBD2. Germline V gives CDR1 SQVTM, CDR2 ANQGSEA. The CDR3 has 13 amino acids. V shed 7 bases and J 2 bases; nucleotides not matched to a gene: 1.

In this sample, this clonotype turned up a few times. This chain connects TRBV4-1 to TRBJ1-4; no clear D. This CDR3 contains 16 residues. V shed 0 bases and J shed 7 bases, with 15 bases lying between them. CDR1 and CDR2 from the germline V gene are MGHRA and YSYEKL. The CDR3 protein is CASSQELEGGREKLFF. DNA of the CDR3: TGCGCCAGCAGCCAAGAACTTGAAGGCGGTCGTGAAAAACTGTTTTTT.

The rearrangement links TRBV6-6 to TRBJ2-1; 7 bases match TRBD2. V was clipped by 5 bases and J by 7 bases; unmatched bases: 20. The CDR3 extends over 18 amino acids. Germline CDR1 and CDR2: MNHNY and SVGAGI (reference sequence). CDR3 loop: CASSHLLLAAKPRNEQFF. In nucleotides, the CDR3 is TGTGCCAGCAGTCACCTTCTGCTAGCGGCCAAGCCAAGGAATGAGCAGTTCTTC.

This clonotype was recorded a few times. The chain recombines TRBV4-3 with TRBJ2-7, with TRBD1 identical over 10 bases. The germline V gene has CDR1 LGHNA and CDR2 YSLEER. V shed 0 bases, J shed 2 bases, and the junction held 4 bases outside the gene matches. The CDR3 loop spans 16 amino acids. The CDR3 sequence: CASSQDGQGGTYEQYF. In DNA, the CDR3 is TGCGCCAGCAGCCAAGACGGACAGGGGGGGACCTACGAGCAGTACTTC.

The V and J genes are TRBV7-3 and TRBJ1-1, with 8 bases identical to TRBD1. Per germline, CDR1 SGHTA and CDR2 FQGTGA. V dropped 2 bases and J dropped 7; count of bases not matched to a gene: 6. The CDR3 sequence is 14 residues long. The CDR3 sequence: CASSLEAGGNEAFF. CDR3 nucleotide sequence: TGTGCCAGCAGCTTAGAGGCAGGGGGCAATGAAGCTTTCTTT. The full variable domain, with the rest looked up from reference TRBV7-3 and TRBJ1-1, is GAGVSQTPSNKVTEKGKYVELRCDPISGHTALYWYRQSLGQGPEFLIYFQGTGAADDSGLPNDRFFAVRPEGSVSTLKIQRTERGDSAVYLCASSLEAGGNEAFFGQGTRLTVV.

CDR3 amino acids: CASSVSGTGYNEQFF. CDR3 sequence (DNA): TGTGCCAGCAGCGTAAGTGGGACAGGCTACAATGAGCAGTTCTTC. The chain combines TRBV11-3 with TRBJ2-1; 8 bases align to TRBD1. V lost 5 bases, J lost 3 bases, and 6 bases stayed unmatched. There are 15 residues in the CDR3. In germline, CDR1 is SGHNT, CDR2 YENEEA.

The chain has TRBV2 and TRBJ2-7; TRBD1 matches 7 bases. Germline CDR1 and CDR2: SNHLY and FYNNEI. CDR3 length: 13 amino acids. V lost 6 bases, J lost 2 bases, and 4 bases stayed unmatched. DNA of the CDR3: TGTGCCAGCAGGGGACAGTTTACCTACGAGCAGTACTTC. Translating it yields CASRGQFTYEQYF.

In its sample, this clonotype was seen a few times. This chain links TRBV5-4 with TRBJ1-2; D is ambiguous. Per the germline V gene, CDR1 is SGHNT and CDR2 is YYREEE (reference sequence). V dropped 1 base and J dropped 5 bases, with 9 bases sitting between them. The length of the CDR3 is 13 residues. The CDR3 spells CASSLWGGYGYTF. CDR3 nucleotides: TGTGCCAGCAGCTTGTGGGGTGGGTATGGCTACACCTTC.

This chain connects TRBV6-8 to TRBJ1-1; no definite D call. The length of the CDR3 is 15 residues. V lost 0 bases, J lost 2 bases, and 10 bases lay in between. Germline CDR1 reads MNHGY; CDR2 reads SAAAGT. CDR3 nucleotide sequence: TGTGCCAGCAGTTACTCTTACGGCAGCAACACTGAAGCTTTCTTT. Translating gives CASSYSYGSNTEAFF.

This clonotype has more than one count but fewer than ten. The chain links TRBV27 to TRBJ1-1; no firm D call. Germline lookup yields CDR1 MNHEY and CDR2 SMNVEV (reference sequence). The CDR3 extends over 15 amino acids. V was shortened by 6 bases and J by 0 bases, with 14 bases between the two germline ends. The CDR3 DNA reads TGTGCCAGCAGCTTCATAAACAGCCTGAACACTGAAGCTTTCTTT. Amino acid sequence: CASSFINSLNTEAFF.

In this sample, this clonotype turned up a few times. The genes are TRBV11-2 and TRBJ2-7, with D perhaps given as TRBD1 or TRBD2 (5 bases each). The germline V and J ends were trimmed by 0 bases and 4 bases, with 16 bases remaining between them. The CDR3 is made up of 16 amino acids. Germline lookup yields CDR1 SGHAT and CDR2 FQNNGV. The CDR3 coding sequence is TGTGCCAGCAGCTTAGAATATTCCAACGAGGGGTACGAGCAGTACTTC. Amino acids: CASSLEYSNEGYEQYF.

This clonotype has a handful of counts. The chain couples TRBV6-8 to TRBJ2-3; D gene unclear. Trimming shortened V by 5 bases and J by 2 bases, and 17 bases separated the two germline ends. The CDR3 loop spans 16 amino acids. Germline values: CDR1 MNHGY, CDR2 SAAAGT. Here the CDR3 DNA reads TGTGCCAGCAGTCCCTCCCCGGATTACAACACAGATACGCAGTATTTT. Its translation: CASSPSPDYNTDTQYF.

This clonotype was recorded at least ten times. The CDR3 region is CASSPSGTGFGGLFF. The CDR3 region has the DNA TGTGCCAGCAGCCCCTCCGGGACAGGATTTGGGGGTCTGTTTTTT. The V gene is TRBV7-2, the J gene TRBJ1-4; the match to TRBD1 covers 8 bases. CDR1 is SGHTA and CDR2 is FQGNSA in the germline V gene. There are 15 residues in the CDR3. J lost 14 bases, V lost 5 bases, and 16 bases had no gene match.

The chain employs TRBV27 and TRBJ2-3, with 10 bases identical to TRBD2. Per germline, CDR1 MNHEY and CDR2 SMNVEV (reference sequence). The CDR3 covers 15 residues. With V trimmed by 4 bases and J by 5 bases, 6 bases remained unmatched. The CDR3 region is CASSSLAGGRDTQYF. In DNA, the CDR3 is TGTGCCAGCAGTTCCTTAGCGGGGGGACGAGATACGCAGTATTTT.

CDR3 sequence: CASSQDQGFYNEQFF. CDR3 nucleotide sequence: TGCGCCAGCAGCCAAGATCAGGGGTTCTACAATGAGCAGTTCTTC. J is TRBJ2-1 and V is TRBV4-3, with D perhaps TRBD1 (6 bases). This CDR3 region has 15 residues. Germline V gene data show CDR1 as LGHNA and CDR2 as YSLEER. V was trimmed by 0 bases and J by 3 bases, leaving 9 bases between them.

The rearrangement links TRBV12-5 to TRBJ2-7, with D unclear. V was shortened by 4 bases and J by 6 bases, with 4 bases between the two germline ends. Germline V gene data show CDR1 as LGHNT and CDR2 as FRNRAP. This CDR3 is built from 10 residues. This chain's CDR3 is CASGWGEQYF. The CDR3 region has the DNA TGTGCTAGTGGTTGGGGCGAGCAGTACTTC.

The genes are TRBV6-2 or TRBV6-3 and TRBJ1-1, with D hard to call. The CDR3 is 14 amino acids. V was pared by 1 base and J by 0 bases, with 6 bases between. Germline V gives CDR1 MNHEY, CDR2 SVGEGT. The CDR3 DNA reads as TGTGCCAGCAGTTACTTCGGCGTGAACACTGAAGCTTTCTTT. It translates to CASSYFGVNTEAFF.

Many counts were recorded for this clonotype. V is TRBV7-2 and J is TRBJ1-1; 8 nucleotides match TRBD1. The V gene's germline CDR1 is SGHTA and CDR2 FQGNSA. V lost 4 bases, J lost 4 bases, and 2 bases stayed unmatched. The CDR3 totals 13 residues. The DNA for the CDR3 is TGTGCCAGCAGCTGGGACAGGTCCACTGAAGCTTTCTTT. This codes for CASSWDRSTEAFF.

This clonotype was counted only a few times. The gene calls are TRBV27 and TRBJ1-2; D is ambiguous. Germline CDR1 reads MNHEY; CDR2 reads SMNVEV (reference sequence). The CDR3 sequence is 15 residues long. The germline V and J ends were trimmed by 8 bases and 4 bases, with 20 bases remaining between them. CDR3 sequence (DNA): TGTGCCAGCCGTCCCCAGGAGCCGCTCCGCTATGGCTACACCTTC. Translating gives CASRPQEPLRYGYTF.